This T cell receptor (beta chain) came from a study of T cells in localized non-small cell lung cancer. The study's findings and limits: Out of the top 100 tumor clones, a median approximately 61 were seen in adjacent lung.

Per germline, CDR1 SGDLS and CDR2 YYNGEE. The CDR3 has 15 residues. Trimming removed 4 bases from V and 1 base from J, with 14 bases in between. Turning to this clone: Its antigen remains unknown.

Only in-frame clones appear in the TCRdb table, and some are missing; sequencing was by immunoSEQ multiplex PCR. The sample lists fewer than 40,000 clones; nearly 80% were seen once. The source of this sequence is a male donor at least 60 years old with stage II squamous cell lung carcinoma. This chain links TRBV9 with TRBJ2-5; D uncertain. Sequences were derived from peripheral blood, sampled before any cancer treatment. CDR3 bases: TGTGCCAGCAGCTCAACCGGGTCGGGCCAAGAGACCCAGTACTTC. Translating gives CASSSTGSGQETQYF. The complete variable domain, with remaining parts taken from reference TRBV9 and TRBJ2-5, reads DSGVTQTPKHLITATGQRVTLRCSPRSGDLSVYWYQQSLDQGLQFLIQYYNGEERAKGNILERFSAQQFPDLHSELNLSSLELGDSALYFCASSSTGSGQETQYFGPGTRLLVL.